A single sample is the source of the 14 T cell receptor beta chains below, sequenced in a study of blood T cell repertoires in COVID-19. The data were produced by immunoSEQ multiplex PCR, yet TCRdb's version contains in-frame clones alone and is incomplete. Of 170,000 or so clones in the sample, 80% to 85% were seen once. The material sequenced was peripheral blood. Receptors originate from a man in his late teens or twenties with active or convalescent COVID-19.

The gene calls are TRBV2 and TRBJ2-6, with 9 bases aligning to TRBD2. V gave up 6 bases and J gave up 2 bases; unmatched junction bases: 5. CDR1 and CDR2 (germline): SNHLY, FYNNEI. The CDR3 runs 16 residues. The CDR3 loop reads CASSYLAGAGANVLTF. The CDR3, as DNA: TGTGCCAGCAGCTACTTAGCGGGAGCTGGGGCCAACGTCCTGACTTTC. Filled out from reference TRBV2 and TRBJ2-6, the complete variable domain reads EPEVTQTPSHQVTQMGQEVILRCVPISNHLYFYWYRQILGQKVEFLVSFYNNEISEKSEIFDDQFSVERPDGSNFTLKIRSTKLEDSAMYFCASSYLAGAGANVLTFGAGSRLTVL.

The CDR3 here is CASSSHKFYGYTF. The CDR3 DNA sequence: TGTGCCAGCAGTTCGCACAAATTCTATGGCTACACCTTC. The rearrangement uses TRBV27 and TRBJ1-2; no clear D. The CDR3 loop spans 13 amino acids. V lost 4 bases to trimming and J lost 4 bases, with 10 bases between them. Germline V gene sequence: CDR1 MNHEY, CDR2 SMNVEV (reference sequence).

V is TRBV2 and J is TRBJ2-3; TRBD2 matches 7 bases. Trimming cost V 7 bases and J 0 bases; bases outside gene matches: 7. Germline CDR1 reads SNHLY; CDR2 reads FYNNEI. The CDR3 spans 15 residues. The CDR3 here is CASTLGLPSTDTQYF. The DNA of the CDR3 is TGTGCCAGCACTCTGGGACTACCCAGCACAGATACGCAGTATTTT. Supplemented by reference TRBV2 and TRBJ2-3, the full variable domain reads EPEVTQTPSHQVTQMGQEVILRCVPISNHLYFYWYRQILGQKVEFLVSFYNNEISEKSEIFDDQFSVERPDGSNFTLKIRSTKLEDSAMYFCASTLGLPSTDTQYFGPGTRLTVL.

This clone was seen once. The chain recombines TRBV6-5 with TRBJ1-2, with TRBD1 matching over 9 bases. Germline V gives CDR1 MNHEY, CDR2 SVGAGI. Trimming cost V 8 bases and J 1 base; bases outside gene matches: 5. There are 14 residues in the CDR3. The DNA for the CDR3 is TGTGCCAGCCGAGGACAGGGGATTAACTATGGCTACACCTTC. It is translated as CASRGQGINYGYTF.

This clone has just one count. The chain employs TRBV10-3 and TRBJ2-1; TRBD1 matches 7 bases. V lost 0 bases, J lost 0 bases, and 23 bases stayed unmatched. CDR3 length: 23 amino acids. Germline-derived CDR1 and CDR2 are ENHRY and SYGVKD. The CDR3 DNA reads TGTGCCATCAGTGAGTCGTCAATCCAGAGGGACAGATCCTTTCTCCACTCCTACAATGAGCAGTTCTTC. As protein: CAISESSIQRDRSFLHSYNEQFF.

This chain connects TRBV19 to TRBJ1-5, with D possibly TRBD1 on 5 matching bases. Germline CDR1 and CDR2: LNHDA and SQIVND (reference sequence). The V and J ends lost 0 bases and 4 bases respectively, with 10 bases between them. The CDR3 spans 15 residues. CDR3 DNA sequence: TGTGCCAGTAGTATAGATCTAAACAGGAATCAGCCCCAGCATTTT. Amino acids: CASSIDLNRNQPQHF.

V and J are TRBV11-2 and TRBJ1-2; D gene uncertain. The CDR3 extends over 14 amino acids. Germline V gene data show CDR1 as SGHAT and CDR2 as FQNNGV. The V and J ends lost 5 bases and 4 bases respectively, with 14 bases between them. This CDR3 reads CASSPQAFPYGYTF. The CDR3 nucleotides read TGTGCCAGCAGCCCCCAGGCCTTTCCCTATGGCTACACCTTC.

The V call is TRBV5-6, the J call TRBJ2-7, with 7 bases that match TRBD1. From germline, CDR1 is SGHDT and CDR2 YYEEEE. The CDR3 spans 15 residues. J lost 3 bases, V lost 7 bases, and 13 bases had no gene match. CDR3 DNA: TGTGCCAGCGGACCTTACGGGACAGAGCACTACGAGCAGTACTTC. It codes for CASGPYGTEHYEQYF.

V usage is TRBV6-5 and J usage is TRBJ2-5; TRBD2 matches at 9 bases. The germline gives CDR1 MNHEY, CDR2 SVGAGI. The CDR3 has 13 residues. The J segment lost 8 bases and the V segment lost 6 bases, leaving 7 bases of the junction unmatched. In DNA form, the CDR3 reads TGTGCCAGCAGAAGGACTAGCGTCAATACCCAGTACTTC. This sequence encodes CASRRTSVNTQYF.

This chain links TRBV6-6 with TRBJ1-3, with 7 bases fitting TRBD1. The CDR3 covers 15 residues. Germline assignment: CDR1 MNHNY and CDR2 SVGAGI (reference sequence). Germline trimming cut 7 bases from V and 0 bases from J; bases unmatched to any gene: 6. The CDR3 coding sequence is TGTGCCAGCACCAAGGGACAGAACTCTGGAAACACCATATATTTT. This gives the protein CASTKGQNSGNTIYF.

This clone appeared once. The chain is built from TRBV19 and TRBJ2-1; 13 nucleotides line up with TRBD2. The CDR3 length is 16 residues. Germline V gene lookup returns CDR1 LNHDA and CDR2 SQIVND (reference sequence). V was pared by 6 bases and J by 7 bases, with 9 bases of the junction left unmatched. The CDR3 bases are TGTGCCAGTAGCCCCCGGACTAGCGGGGGCCGGAATGAGCAGTTCTTC. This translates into CASSPRTSGGRNEQFF.

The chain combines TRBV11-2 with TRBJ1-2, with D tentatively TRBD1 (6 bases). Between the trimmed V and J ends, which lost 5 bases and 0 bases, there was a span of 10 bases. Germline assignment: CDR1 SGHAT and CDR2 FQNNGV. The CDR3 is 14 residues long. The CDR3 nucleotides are TGTGCCAGCAGCCCGCGGACAGCTAACTATGGCTACACCTTC. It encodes CASSPRTANYGYTF.

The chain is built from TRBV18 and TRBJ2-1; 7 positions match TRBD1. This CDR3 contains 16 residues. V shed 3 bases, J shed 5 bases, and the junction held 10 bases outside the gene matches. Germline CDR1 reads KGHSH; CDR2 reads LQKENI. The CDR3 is CASSPPSGQRNNEQFF. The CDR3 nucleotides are TGTGCCAGCTCACCTCCCTCGGGACAGAGGAACAATGAGCAGTTCTTC.

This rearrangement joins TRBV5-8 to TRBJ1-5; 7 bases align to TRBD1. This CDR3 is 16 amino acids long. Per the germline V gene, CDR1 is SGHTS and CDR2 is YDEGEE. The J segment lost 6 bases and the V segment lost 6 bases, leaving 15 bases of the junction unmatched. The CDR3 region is CASTDRVGLVGQPQHF. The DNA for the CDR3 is TGTGCCAGCACCGACAGGGTGGGGCTTGTGGGTCAGCCCCAGCATTTT. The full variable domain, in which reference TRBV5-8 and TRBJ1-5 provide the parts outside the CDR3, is EAGVTQSPTHLIKTRGQQATLRCSPISGHTSVYWYQQALGLGLQFLLWYDEGEERNRGNFPPRFSGRQFPNYSSELNVNALELEDSALYLCASTDRVGLVGQPQHFGDGTRLSIL.